Each of the 23 T cell receptor beta chains below was sequenced from the same sample in a study of shared clonotypes between healthy human individuals. The data were produced by immunoSEQ multiplex PCR, yet TCRdb's version contains in-frame clones alone and is incomplete. Altogether about 2.4 million clones are present, 93% being singletons, with the ten largest covering roughly 0.36%. The sequenced sample was naive CD4+ T cells from PBMCs. Regarding subset: CD45RA+ positively selected. The origin of the receptors is a man younger than 30 in good health. Some clones in this sample may be carry-over from other donors' samples.

The chain combines TRBV25-1 with TRBJ1-3; unclear D gene. The CDR3 sequence is 12 residues long. The ends were cut back, 8 bases at V and 10 bases at J, with 15 bases in the middle. Germline V gives CDR1 MGHDK, CDR2 SYGVNS. CDR3 loop: CASAPQGTTIYF. CDR3 bases: TGTGCCAGCGCACCTCAAGGAACTACCATATATTTT.

The rearrangement uses TRBV25-1 and TRBJ2-3, with TRBD1 matching 8 bases. The CDR3 is made up of 15 amino acids. Per germline, CDR1 MGHDK and CDR2 SYGVNS. The J segment lost 6 bases and the V segment lost 4 bases, leaving 9 bases of the junction unmatched. CDR3 in amino acids: CASSVAGQAGDTQYF. DNA for the CDR3: TGTGCCAGCAGTGTCGCGGGACAGGCGGGGGATACGCAGTATTTT.

Note on this clone: Other DNA sequences in the same sample also yield this CDR3. V usage is TRBV20-1 and J usage is TRBJ2-1; 8 nucleotides match TRBD2. After removal of 3 bases from V and 13 bases from J, the junction contained 5 bases not matched to a gene. This CDR3 contains 11 residues. The germline gives CDR1 DFQATT, CDR2 SNEGSKA (reference sequence). The CDR3, as DNA: TGCAGTGCTAGGGGGGGACTAGGACAGTTCTTC. The encoded protein is CSARGGLGQFF.

This rearrangement joins TRBV4-2 to TRBJ2-1; TRBD2 matches at 10 bases. The CDR3 runs to 17 residues. Germline V gene sequence: CDR1 LGHNA, CDR2 YNFKEQ. V trimming: 3 bases; J trimming: 4 bases; junction bases outside the gene matches: 9. The CDR3 DNA reads as TGTGCCAGCAGCCAGAACAGCAGGACTAGCGGTTACAATGAGCAGTTCTTC. It specifies CASSQNSRTSGYNEQFF.

A word on this clone: This CDR3 is also generated by other DNA sequences in the sample. The CDR3 loop reads CAWSVRGGNQPQHF. The DNA for the CDR3 is TGTGCCTGGAGTGTACGCGGGGGGAATCAGCCCCAGCATTTT. The chain links TRBV30 to TRBJ1-5; D perhaps matches TRBD1 (5 bases). This CDR3 is built from 14 residues. The ends were cut back, 0 bases at V and 4 bases at J, with 10 bases in the middle. Germline CDR1 GTSNPN, CDR2 SVGIG (reference sequence).

Points on this clone: This sample also contains other DNA sequences that code for the same CDR3. This chain uses TRBV28 with TRBJ1-3; D may be TRBD1 (6 bases). The CDR3 has 14 residues. Germline assignment: CDR1 MDHEN and CDR2 SYDVKM. V lost 7 bases and J 0 bases, leaving 10 bases between the germline ends. The CDR3 DNA is TGTGCCAGCAAGAGGACAGACTCTGGAAACACCATATATTTT. Amino acids: CASKRTDSGNTIYF.

Concerning this clone: Other DNA sequences in this sample translate to the same CDR3. DNA of the CDR3: TGTGCCAGCAGCTTGGGAGGGGGGTCCTACGAGCAGTACTTC. The encoded protein is CASSLGGGSYEQYF. The chain recombines TRBV7-9 with TRBJ2-7; D possibly corresponds to TRBD2 (7 bases). V was pared by 3 bases and J by 1 base, with 10 bases between. The V gene's germline CDR1 is SEHNR and CDR2 FQNEAQ (reference sequence). CDR3 size: 14 residues.

V gene TRBV9 combines with J gene TRBJ2-5, with D possibly matching TRBD2 (5 bases). V shed 3 bases and J shed 2 bases, with 11 bases lying between them. The CDR3 sequence is 14 residues long. The germline CDR1 and CDR2 sequences are SGDLS and YYNGEE. The CDR3 region is CASSAGLVQETQYF. In DNA form, the CDR3 reads TGTGCCAGCAGCGCTGGACTGGTACAAGAGACCCAGTACTTC.

The chain joins TRBV6-1 to TRBJ2-7; D is perhaps TRBD1 (6 bases). The V and J ends lost 6 bases and 3 bases respectively, with 12 bases between them. This CDR3 is built from 13 residues. Looked up from germline, CDR1 is MNHNS and CDR2 is SASEGT. CDR3 nucleotide sequence: TGTGCCAGCAGCTTGGGACACTTCTACGAGCAGTACTTC. Its protein is CASSLGHFYEQYF.

The V gene is TRBV6-1, the J gene TRBJ1-2; TRBD1 matches at 8 bases. The CDR3 totals 14 residues. Germline values: CDR1 MNHNS, CDR2 SASEGT. The V segment lost 6 bases and the J segment 7 bases; nucleotides outside the gene matches: 10. As DNA, the CDR3 is TGTGCCAGCAGGTTTTCGGACAGGGAGAGTGGCTACACCTTC. Translation: CASRFSDRESGYTF.

The V call is TRBV9, the J call TRBJ2-2; 7 bases map to TRBD2. The germline gives CDR1 SGDLS, CDR2 YYNGEE. Germline trimming cut 0 bases from V and 6 bases from J; bases unmatched to any gene: 11. The CDR3 length is 17 residues. CDR3 sequence: CASSVVVGGPAAGELFF. In DNA form, the CDR3 reads TGTGCCAGCAGCGTAGTGGTGGGAGGGCCTGCAGCCGGGGAGCTGTTTTTT.

The chain combines TRBV13 with TRBJ1-1; perhaps TRBD1 as D (6 bases). The CDR3 loop spans 14 amino acids. Trimming removed 5 bases from V and 3 bases from J, with 13 bases in between. The germline V gene has CDR1 PRHDT and CDR2 FYEKMQ (reference sequence). The CDR3 region has the DNA TGTGCCAGCAGCATGACAGGAGGAGACACTGAAGCTTTCTTT. Translation gives CASSMTGGDTEAFF.

Comments on this clone: Additional DNA sequences in this sample encode the identical CDR3. CDR3 region: CASSPGTGSDTQYF. The CDR3 DNA sequence: TGCGCCAGCAGCCCTGGGACAGGGTCGGATACGCAGTATTTT. The rearrangement uses TRBV5-1 and TRBJ2-3, with 9 nucleotides matching TRBD1. Germline CDR1 is SGHRS and CDR2 is YFSETQ. The CDR3 runs to 14 residues. The J segment lost 6 bases and the V segment lost 4 bases, leaving 6 bases of the junction unmatched.

This sequence joins TRBV28 and TRBJ2-4; D not certain. The germline V gene has CDR1 MDHEN and CDR2 SYDVKM. V was pared by 6 bases and J by 1 base, with 13 bases between. This CDR3 comprises 15 residues. The CDR3 sequence: CASSIWVGAKNIQYF. The CDR3 DNA reads as TGTGCCAGCAGCATCTGGGTTGGGGCCAAAAACATTCAGTACTTC.

The chain recombines TRBV6-6 with TRBJ1-4, with 7 nucleotides matching TRBD1. This CDR3 has 15 amino acids. The germline gives CDR1 MNHNY, CDR2 SVGAGI (reference sequence). The junction had 10 bases not matched to a gene; V was cut back by 6 bases and J by 6 bases. As DNA, the CDR3 is TGTGCCAGCAGAAAAACAGGGGAGAGTGATGAAAAACTGTTTTTT. Amino acid sequence: CASRKTGESDEKLFF.

This clone was found once. The CDR3 loop is CASSSGGTDTQYF. The CDR3 region has the DNA TGTGCCAGCAGTAGCGGGGGCACAGATACGCAGTATTTT. The V call is TRBV2, the J call TRBJ2-3, with 7 bases matching TRBD2. V lost 5 bases, J lost 1 base, and 0 bases stayed unmatched. The CDR3 extends over 13 amino acids. In germline, CDR1 is SNHLY, CDR2 FYNNEI.

This clone was recorded once. V usage is TRBV15 and J usage is TRBJ2-1; 9 bases map to TRBD1. Per germline, CDR1 LNHNV and CDR2 YYDKDF (reference sequence). Trimming at V came to 5 bases and at J to 2 bases, leaving 25 bases not matched to a gene. The CDR3 covers 22 residues. The CDR3 is CATSGTLAGQGRYFGAYNEQFF. In DNA, the CDR3 is TGTGCCACCAGCGGGACCCTAGCTGGACAGGGGCGTTATTTTGGGGCCTACAATGAGCAGTTCTTC.

The rearrangement uses TRBV20-1 and TRBJ2-7; unclear D gene. In germline, CDR1 is DFQATT, CDR2 SNEGSKA (reference sequence). The V gene lost 4 bases and the J gene lost 5 bases, with 6 bases spanning the gap. The CDR3 runs 10 residues. Here the CDR3 DNA reads TGCAGTGCTACTCGTAACGAGCAGTACTTC. It specifies CSATRNEQYF.

The rearrangement joins TRBV6-1 to TRBJ2-1; D is uncertain. The V end was cut by 10 bases, the J end by 8 bases, with 12 bases between. The CDR3 spans 11 residues. Germline assignment: CDR1 MNHNS and CDR2 SASEGT. The CDR3, as DNA: TGTGCCACCGACGAGATCTATGAGCAGTTCTTC. Translation gives CATDEIYEQFF.

This clone was counted once. This chain links TRBV27 with TRBJ1-3; no clear D gene. Trimming cost V 5 bases and J 0 bases, with 20 bases left between them. The germline V gene encodes CDR1 MNHEY and CDR2 SMNVEV (reference sequence). The CDR3 is made up of 18 amino acids. CDR3 nucleotides: TGTGCCAGCAGTCCCTATTCATACGCATCGATCTCTGGAAACACCATATATTTT. It is translated as CASSPYSYASISGNTIYF.

V and J are TRBV6-1 and TRBJ2-1; maybe TRBD2 (6 bases). V dropped 2 bases and J dropped 7 bases, with 18 bases sitting between them. The CDR3 is 16 residues long. The germline CDR1 and CDR2 sequences are MNHNS and SASEGT. The CDR3 bases are TGTGCCAGCAGTGAAAGGCTAGCGTTTGTTGGGAATGAGCAGTTCTTC. Translation: CASSERLAFVGNEQFF.

This sequence joins TRBV5-4 and TRBJ1-1; TRBD1 is a possible D gene (5 bases). Germline V gene lookup returns CDR1 SGHNT and CDR2 YYREEE (reference sequence). The CDR3 runs 17 residues. The germline V and J ends were trimmed by 4 bases and 0 bases, with 19 bases remaining between them. The CDR3 loop is CASSMDKRWEVNTEAFF. The DNA for the CDR3 is TGTGCCAGCAGCATGGACAAGCGGTGGGAGGTGAACACTGAAGCTTTCTTT.

Comments on this clone: This sample also contains other DNA sequences that code for the same CDR3. The V call is TRBV19, the J call TRBJ2-3; D ambiguous. The CDR3 contains 13 residues. Trimming shortened V by 4 bases and J by 0 bases, and 5 bases separated the two germline ends. The V gene's germline CDR1 is LNHDA and CDR2 SQIVND (reference sequence). CDR3 region: CASSSGSTDTQYF. The CDR3 DNA is TGTGCCAGTAGTAGCGGCAGCACAGATACGCAGTATTTT.